This T cell receptor beta chain was observed in a study of post-analysis software for immune sequencing data (dated by TCRdb to 2013 to 2016). About the investigation overall: Relapsing-remitting, secondary progressive and progressive-relapsing multiple sclerosis were recorded as disease courses, and subtype annotation was lacking for some patients. The patient repertoires were compared against fewer than twelve previously published healthy control repertoires obtained from donors aged roughly 6 to 28 years. A subset of samples was prepared in parallel using single-end sample barcoding, then pooled and co-amplified after Illumina adapter ligation.

Overall results and qualifications from the work: The multiple sclerosis patient group was slightly younger than the control group. Significantly lower normalized Chao1 diversity was found in multiple sclerosis patients than in controls, suggesting substantial peripheral T-cell clonal expansion. When samples were clustered directly using the F measure, samples prepared in the same batch co-clustered strongly, which prompted a batch-effect correction. Patients showed significantly higher frequencies than controls for a handful of TRBV segments, among them TRBV5-6, TRBV5-1 and TRBV20-1.

Including the terminal cysteine and phenylalanine, the CDR3 comprises 18 residues. The CDR3 DNA has 54 bases and is translated from base 1. The germline V gene encodes CDR1 LGHDT and CDR2 YNNKEL (reference sequence). V lost 3 bases and J lost 0 bases; the stretch between them is 19 bases long. In this sample, this clonotype turned up many times. It lacks a known antigen. The record has no base qualities; no much larger clone is one base away. To demonstrate the VDJtools post-analysis software, the study profiled TCR beta repertoires from the peripheral blood of 10 to 15 young patients with multiple sclerosis. Multiple sclerosis patients were children and adolescents aged 6 to 15 years. The library relied on PCR. Sequencer: Illumina HiSeq 2500. To reduce PCR and sequencing biases, unique molecular identifiers were incorporated into the TCR beta cDNA libraries. Per 1 to 10 million input T cells, approximately 500,000 cDNA molecules were obtained, such that each molecule approximated one T cell. Patient libraries were prepared and sequenced with the same protocol used for the earlier healthy control dataset. Samples belonging to the same batch were prepared together, multiplexed and sequenced on a shared HiSeq lane. From the authors' description of their analysis: MIGEC handled the raw barcoded reads, throwing out single-read molecular identifier groups before consensus assembly and CDR3 extraction. Clonotype tables were post-analysed with VDJtools, and diversity was normalized by down-sampling all datasets to the smallest sample size. To correct batch-related cross-sample contamination, repertoire overlap clustering matched CDR3 amino acid sequences but not nucleotide sequences. The raw public data were reprocessed by TCRdb itself: fastp quality trimming at Q25, MiXCR clonotype calling, in-frame beta chains only. Each record represents a unique CDR3 protein, reported with the most common genes and DNA among its rows. These V and J calls rely on TCRdb rather than the paper's analysis. The sample table records 740,000 or so distinct CDR3 sequences; roughly half of these occur just once. Under 6% of the sample rests with the top ten.

This TCR was sampled from a girl aged 10-17 years with multiple sclerosis. The V and J segments used are TRBV3-1 and TRBJ2-3; 5 matching bases give a weak D call of TRBD1. Sequenced sample: blood. The CDR3 reads CASSQYQGSHRSTDTQYF. In nucleotide form, the sequence is TGTGCCAGCAGCCAGTACCAGGGTTCACACCGTAGCACAGATACGCAGTATTTT.